The 26 T cell receptor beta chains presented below share a single source sample, sequenced in a study of cytomegalovirus exposure and HLA in healthy donors. This table comes from immunoSEQ multiplex PCR, and its TCRdb copy is limited to in-frame clones, with some not included. This sample has more than 95,000 clones, with over 85% found just once. What was sequenced was PBMCs. The receptors shown here come from a woman between 18 and 29 years old in good health and CMV-seronegative.

The chain employs TRBV30 and TRBJ1-1; 9 bases align to TRBD1. J gave up 6 bases and V 4 bases, and 12 bases lay outside the gene matches. Germline CDR1 and CDR2: GTSNPN and SVGIG (reference sequence). CDR3 length: 15 residues. In DNA form, the CDR3 reads TGTGCCTGGAAACAGGGGGCGAACGTGGTGGCTGAAGCTTTCTTT. It is translated as CAWKQGANVVAEAFF. The variable domain in full, completed from reference TRBV30 and TRBJ1-1, reads SQTIHQWPATLVQPVGSPLSLECTVEGTSNPNLYWYRQAAGRGLQLLFYSVGIGQISSEVPQNLSASRPQDRQFILSSKKLLLSDSGFYLCAWKQGANVVAEAFFGQGTRLTVV.

This clone was seen a handful of times. The sample has other DNA sequences that encode this CDR3 too. This chain connects TRBV9 to TRBJ2-3; 7 nucleotides align to TRBD2. Trimming removed 0 bases from V and 1 base from J; junction bases left unmatched: 2. Looked up from germline, CDR1 is SGDLS and CDR2 is YYNGEE. This CDR3 is built from 15 residues. The CDR3 DNA reads TGTGCCAGCAGCGTAGGGCTAGCGGGCACAGATACGCAGTATTTT. Translated: CASSVGLAGTDTQYF.

This rearrangement joins TRBV6-1 to TRBJ2-3; D remains ambiguous. Germline V gene sequence: CDR1 MNHNS, CDR2 SASEGT. The CDR3 runs 18 residues. Trimming took off 2 bases at V and 2 bases at J, with 20 bases between the two ends. The CDR3 sequence is CASSELPKTRDYTDTQYF. The CDR3, as DNA: TGTGCCAGCAGTGAACTCCCCAAAACCCGAGATTACACAGATACGCAGTATTTT.

This clone turned up a few times. The chain carries TRBV9 and TRBJ1-2; D is uncertain. Trimming cost V 6 bases and J 3 bases, with 15 bases left between them. Germline-derived CDR1 and CDR2 are SGDLS and YYNGEE. The CDR3 is 14 amino acids. CDR3 bases: TGTGCCAGCACGGCGGGCGGGAGAGACTATGGCTACACCTTC. It codes for CASTAGGRDYGYTF.

V is TRBV5-1 and J is TRBJ2-7; possibly TRBD1 for D (6 bases). Germline V gene data show CDR1 as SGHRS and CDR2 as YFSETQ. Between the trimmed V and J ends, which lost 3 bases and 1 base, there was a span of 14 bases. The CDR3 loop spans 15 amino acids. For the CDR3, the DNA is TGCGCCAGCAGCTGGGCTGAACAGGGATCCTACGAGCAGTACTTC. The encoded protein is CASSWAEQGSYEQYF.

Comment on this clone: Mismatch with germline at one junction end may stem from a read error. The chain employs TRBV2 and TRBJ2-1; possible D gene TRBD2, 6 bases. This CDR3 is 14 amino acids long. CDR1 and CDR2 (germline): SNHLY, FYNNEI. The CDR3 here is CASGDGSSYNEQFF. The CDR3, as DNA: TGTGCCAGCGGTGACGGGAGCTCCTACAATGAGCAGTTCTTC. Filled out from reference TRBV2 and TRBJ2-1, the complete variable domain reads EPEVTQTPSHQVTQMGQEVILRCVPISNHLYFYWYRQILGQKVEFLVSFYNNEISEKSEIFDDQFSVERPDGSNFTLKIRSTKLEDSAMYFCASGDGSSYNEQFFGPGTRLTVL.

The chain recombines TRBV6-1 with TRBJ1-4, with D tentatively TRBD1 (5 bases). CDR3 length: 13 amino acids. CDR1 is MNHNS and CDR2 is SASEGT in the germline V gene. The V end lost 6 bases, the J end lost 7 bases, and 12 bases lay between the germline ends. DNA of the CDR3: TGTGCCAGCAGGTCGATGGGGGGTGAAAAACTGTTTTTT. It yields the protein CASRSMGGEKLFF.

The rearrangement uses TRBV6-6 and TRBJ2-1; 7 bases agree with TRBD1. This CDR3 comprises 16 residues. Losses at the gene ends were 2 bases for V and 4 bases for J; bases not matched to a gene: 8. The germline V gene has CDR1 MNHNY and CDR2 SVGAGI (reference sequence). CDR3 DNA: TGTGCCAGCAGTTACCCCGGGACAGACGTTTACAATGAGCAGTTCTTC. Translating it yields CASSYPGTDVYNEQFF.

This clone showed up just once. The chain couples TRBV19 to TRBJ1-1; D is possibly TRBD1 (5 bases). This CDR3 is 12 amino acids long. Germline V lookup: CDR1 LNHDA, CDR2 SQIVND (reference sequence). V lost 2 bases and J 10 bases, leaving 11 bases between the germline ends. The CDR3 protein is CASSILGHSAFF. CDR3 sequence (DNA): TGTGCCAGTAGTATACTCGGACATTCAGCTTTCTTT.

The V and J genes are TRBV5-1 and TRBJ1-1; 12 bases fit TRBD1. Germline-derived CDR1 and CDR2 are SGHRS and YFSETQ. This CDR3 is built from 16 residues. The ends lost 3 bases at V and 5 bases at J; junction bases unmatched: 8. The chain's CDR3 is CASSSGQGAKWTEAFF. The CDR3 bases are TGCGCCAGCAGCTCGGGACAGGGGGCGAAGTGGACTGAAGCTTTCTTT. Filled out from reference TRBV5-1 and TRBJ1-1, the complete variable domain reads KAGVTQTPRYLIKTRGQQVTLSCSPISGHRSVSWYQQTPGQGLQFLFEYFSETQRNKGNFPGRFSGRQFSNSRSEMNVSTLELGDSALYLCASSSGQGAKWTEAFFGQGTRLTVV.

This chain links TRBV4-3 with TRBJ2-1; D ambiguous. Between the trimmed V and J ends, which lost 1 base and 3 bases, there was a span of 4 bases. CDR3 length: 13 residues. From germline, CDR1 is LGHNA and CDR2 YSLEER. This CDR3 reads CASSQVLYNEQFF. The CDR3 DNA follows: TGCGCCAGCAGCCAAGTCCTCTACAATGAGCAGTTCTTC.

CDR3 sequence reads: CASSLRSGTEAFF. The CDR3 DNA follows: TGTGCCAGCAGTCTGCGGAGTGGCACTGAAGCTTTCTTT. V gene TRBV28 combines with J gene TRBJ1-1, with no clear D. Germline V gives CDR1 MDHEN, CDR2 SYDVKM. The CDR3 covers 13 residues. The V and J ends lost 5 bases and 4 bases respectively, with 11 bases between them.

The chain carries TRBV12-5 and TRBJ2-1; 7 bases line up with TRBD2. The V gene end was trimmed by 3 bases and the J gene end by 8 bases; junction bases not matched to a gene: 13. Germline assignment: CDR1 LGHNT and CDR2 FRNRAP. The CDR3 length is 16 residues. The CDR3 sequence: CASGFRRERGRDEQFF. The CDR3 DNA is TGTGCTAGTGGTTTTCGGCGGGAGAGAGGTAGGGATGAGCAGTTCTTC.

This chain joins TRBV7-8 and TRBJ2-1; perhaps TRBD2 as D (6 bases). The CDR3 spans 15 residues. Germline V CDR1 and CDR2: SGHVS, FQNEAQ. Trimming removed 2 bases from V and 2 bases from J, with 10 bases in between. CDR3 protein: CASSLTRGPYNEQFF. The CDR3 DNA is TGTGCCAGCAGCTTAACGCGGGGTCCCTACAATGAGCAGTTCTTC.

This clone was detected only once. The chain couples TRBV29-1 to TRBJ2-2; D is possibly TRBD2 (6 bases). The V gene lost 1 base and the J gene lost 1 base, with 10 bases spanning the gap. This CDR3 region has 15 residues. CDR1 SQVTM and CDR2 ANQGSEA come from the germline V gene. The CDR3 DNA follows: TGCAGCGTTGAAGGGAACGGGGGGAACACCGGGGAGCTGTTTTTT. Translating gives CSVEGNGGNTGELFF.

The V gene is TRBV6-6, the J gene TRBJ2-7, with 7 bases that match TRBD1. Germline-derived CDR1 and CDR2 are MNHNY and SVGAGI (reference sequence). The CDR3 consists of 13 residues. The V and J ends lost 7 bases and 0 bases, in that order; junction bases with no gene match: 3. The CDR3 nucleotides read TGTGCCAGCAAGGGGACAGCCTCCTACGAGCAGTACTTC. Protein: CASKGTASYEQYF.

The V gene is TRBV6-5, the J gene TRBJ2-7; 8 bases line up with TRBD2. Trimming cost V 2 bases and J 2 bases; bases outside gene matches: 5. The CDR3 consists of 15 residues. Germline CDR1 is MNHEY and CDR2 is SVGAGI. CDR3 bases: TGTGCCAGCAGTTACGGGACTAGGGGTCCCTACGAGCAGTACTTC. It yields the protein CASSYGTRGPYEQYF.

Note on this clone: A junction boundary mismatches the germline segment, possibly from a read error. The chain is built from TRBV7-7 and TRBJ2-3, with 12 nucleotides matching TRBD2. The germline CDR1 and CDR2 sequences are SSHAT and FNYEAQ (reference sequence). CDR3 length: 16 amino acids. The DNA for the CDR3 is TGTGCTAGCAGCTTGACCTTGACTAGCGGGAGAGATACGCAGTATTTT. Residues: CASSLTLTSGRDTQYF.

The chain recombines TRBV5-1 with TRBJ1-2; 9 bases agree with TRBD1. V shed 2 bases, J shed 4 bases, and the junction held 3 bases outside the gene matches. The CDR3 has 14 residues. Per the germline V gene, CDR1 is SGHRS and CDR2 is YFSETQ. In DNA form, the CDR3 reads TGCGCCAGCAGCTTTACAGGGGGCATCTATGGCTACACCTTC. Encoded protein: CASSFTGGIYGYTF.

The chain is built from TRBV9 and TRBJ1-2, with 10 nucleotides matching TRBD1. The length of the CDR3 is 15 residues. The germline gives CDR1 SGDLS, CDR2 YYNGEE. V gave up 4 bases and J gave up 6 bases; unmatched junction bases: 9. The CDR3 loop is CASSLPRDRGHGYTF. In nucleotides, the CDR3 is TGTGCCAGCAGCCTCCCCCGGGACAGGGGCCATGGCTACACCTTC.

The chain has TRBV11-2 and TRBJ2-2; perhaps TRBD1 as D (6 bases). CDR1 and CDR2 (germline): SGHAT, FQNNGV. This CDR3 contains 13 residues. CDR3 in DNA: TGTGGTTCGTCCAGGGGGAACACCGGGGAGCTGTTTTTT. Protein sequence: CGSSRGNTGELFF.

The gene calls are TRBV30 and TRBJ1-2; TRBD1 is a possible D gene (6 bases). CDR1 and CDR2 (germline): GTSNPN, SVGIG (reference sequence). CDR3 length: 11 amino acids. V dropped 8 bases and J dropped 7 bases, with 14 bases sitting between them. The CDR3 DNA is TGTGCCGGTGACAGGCTGAGTGGCTACACCTTC. This gives the protein CAGDRLSGYTF.

V and J are TRBV10-3 and TRBJ2-2; no clear D gene. The CDR3 is 13 residues long. The V end lost 6 bases, the J end lost 2 bases, and 7 bases lay between the germline ends. Germline V lookup: CDR1 ENHRY, CDR2 SYGVKD. The CDR3 sequence: CAIRTLNTGELFF. In DNA, the CDR3 is TGTGCCATCAGGACTCTTAACACCGGGGAGCTGTTTTTT.

The chain joins TRBV6-5 to TRBJ1-2; D is unclear. Trimming took off 2 bases at V and 7 bases at J, with 8 bases between the two ends. The germline V gene has CDR1 MNHEY and CDR2 SVGAGI. The CDR3 is 12 amino acids. DNA for the CDR3: TGTGCCAGCAGTTACAGAGGGTCTGGCTACACCTTC. This translates into CASSYRGSGYTF.

This clone appeared a few times. V is TRBV2 and J is TRBJ1-1; weak D call: TRBD1 (5 bases). The CDR3 is 13 amino acids. CDR1 is SNHLY and CDR2 is FYNNEI in the germline V gene. V lost 4 bases and J 1 base, leaving 7 bases between the germline ends. This chain's CDR3 is CASSVQANTEAFF. The CDR3 nucleotides read TGTGCCAGCAGTGTACAGGCGAACACTGAAGCTTTCTTT.

V and J are TRBV30 and TRBJ1-2, with 11 nucleotides matching TRBD1. Trimming removed 3 bases from V and 5 bases from J; junction bases left unmatched: 11. The CDR3 runs 16 residues. Germline CDR1 and CDR2: GTSNPN and SVGIG (reference sequence). The CDR3 protein is CAWRVTPGQGGYGYTF. In nucleotides, the CDR3 is TGTGCCTGGAGGGTCACCCCGGGACAGGGGGGGTATGGCTACACCTTC.